This TCR beta chain was recorded in a study of glioma-infiltrating T cells. General study findings and limits: CDR3 overlap between tissue and blood was very small.

V lost 5 bases and J lost 9; bases outside the gene matches: 26. The CDR3 is 19 amino acids. Germline loops: CDR1 MNHEY, CDR2 SVGEGT. TCR alpha and beta CDR3 regions were amplified from RNA using iRepertoire nested multiplex PCR. TCRdb recomputed calls from the multiplex PCR reads with MiXCR, one row per CDR3 protein. The table has about 140,000 distinct CDR3 sequences, around 42% seen once; the top ten hold roughly a fifth. Notes on this clonotype: Its antigen is unknown.

This receptor was obtained from a human donor with low-grade glioma or glioblastoma, undergoing nonglioma brain surgery, or in good health (not recorded which). J is TRBJ2-5 and V is TRBV6-2 or TRBV6-3; 8 bases are a match to TRBD2. Sequencing was done on a sample of glioma tissue, nonneoplastic brain tissue, or PBMCs (not recorded which). The CDR3 bases are TGTGCCAGCAGTGAATTCGGGACTAGATCCACCCAAGGGGTTACGGCCCAGTACTTC. This encodes CASSEFGTRSTQGVTAQYF.